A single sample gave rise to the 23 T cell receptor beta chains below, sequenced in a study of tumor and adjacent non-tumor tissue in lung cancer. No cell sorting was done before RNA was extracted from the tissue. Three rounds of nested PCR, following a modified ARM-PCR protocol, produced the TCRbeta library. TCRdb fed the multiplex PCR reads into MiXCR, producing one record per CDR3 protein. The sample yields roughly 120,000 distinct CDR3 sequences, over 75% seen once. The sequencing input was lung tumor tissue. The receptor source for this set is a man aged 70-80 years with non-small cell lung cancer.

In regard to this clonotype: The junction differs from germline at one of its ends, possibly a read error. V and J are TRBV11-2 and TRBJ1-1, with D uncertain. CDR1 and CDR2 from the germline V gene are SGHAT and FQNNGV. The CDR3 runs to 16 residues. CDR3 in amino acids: CVSTLSEMGMNTEAFF. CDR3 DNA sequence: TGTGTCAGCACCTTATCGGAGATGGGGATGAACACTGAAGCTTTCTTT.

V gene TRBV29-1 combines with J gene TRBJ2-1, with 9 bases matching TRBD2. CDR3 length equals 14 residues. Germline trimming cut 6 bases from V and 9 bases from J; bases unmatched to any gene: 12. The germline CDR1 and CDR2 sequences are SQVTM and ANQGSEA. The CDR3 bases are TGCAGCGTCATCCCTAGCGGGAAGGCCGGTGAGCAGTTCTTC. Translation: CSVIPSGKAGEQFF.

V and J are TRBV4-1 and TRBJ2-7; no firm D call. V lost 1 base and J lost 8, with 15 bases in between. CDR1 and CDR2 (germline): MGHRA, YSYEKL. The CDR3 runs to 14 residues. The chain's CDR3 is CASSQGWGSEQQYF. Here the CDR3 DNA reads TGCGCCAGCAGCCAAGGATGGGGTTCTGAACAGCAGTACTTC.

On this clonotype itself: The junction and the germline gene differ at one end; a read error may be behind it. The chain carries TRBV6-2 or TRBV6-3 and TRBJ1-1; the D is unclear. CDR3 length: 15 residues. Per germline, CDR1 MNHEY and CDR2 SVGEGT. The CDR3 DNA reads TGTGCCAGCAGTAAACAAGGCTCCGGGGTCACTGAAGCTTTCTTC. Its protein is CASSKQGSGVTEAFF.

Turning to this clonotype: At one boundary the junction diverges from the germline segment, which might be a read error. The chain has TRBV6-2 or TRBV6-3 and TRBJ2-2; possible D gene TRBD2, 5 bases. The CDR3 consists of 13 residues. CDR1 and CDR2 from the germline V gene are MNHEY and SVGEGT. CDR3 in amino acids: CASSKINTGELFF. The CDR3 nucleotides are TGTGCCAGCAGCAAAATTAACACCGGGGAGCTGTTTTTC.

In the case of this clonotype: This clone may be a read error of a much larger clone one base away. The CDR3 loop reads CATSSGIDGNTIYF. The CDR3 region has the DNA TGTGCCACCAGCAGCGGGATCGACGGAAACACCATATATTTT. The gene calls are TRBV15 and TRBJ1-3; D is unclear. Germline V lookup: CDR1 LNHNV, CDR2 YYDKDF (reference sequence). The CDR3 is 14 amino acids. The V end was cut by 3 bases, the J end by 4 bases, with 10 bases between.

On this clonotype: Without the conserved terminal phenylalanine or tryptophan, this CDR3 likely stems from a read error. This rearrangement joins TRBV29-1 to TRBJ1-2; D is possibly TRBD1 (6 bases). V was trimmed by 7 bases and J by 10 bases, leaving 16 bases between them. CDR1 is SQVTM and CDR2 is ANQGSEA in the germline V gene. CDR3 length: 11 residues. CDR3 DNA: TGCAGCGGTACAGGGAACCATGACTACACCCTC. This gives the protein CSGTGNHDYTL.

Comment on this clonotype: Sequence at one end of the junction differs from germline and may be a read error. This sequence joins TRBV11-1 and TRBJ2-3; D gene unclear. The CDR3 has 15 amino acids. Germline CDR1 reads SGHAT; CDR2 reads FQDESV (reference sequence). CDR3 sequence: CASSLDRPRADTQYF. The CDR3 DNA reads TGTGCCAGCAGCTTAGACCGTCCCCGCGCAGATACGCAGTATTTC.

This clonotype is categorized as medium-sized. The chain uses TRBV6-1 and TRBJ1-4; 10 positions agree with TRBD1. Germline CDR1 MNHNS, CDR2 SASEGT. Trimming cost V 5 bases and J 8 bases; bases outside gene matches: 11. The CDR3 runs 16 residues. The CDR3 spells CASSHATGGLGEKLFF. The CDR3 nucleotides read TGTGCCAGCAGTCATGCGACAGGGGGCTTAGGGGAAAAACTGTTTTTT.

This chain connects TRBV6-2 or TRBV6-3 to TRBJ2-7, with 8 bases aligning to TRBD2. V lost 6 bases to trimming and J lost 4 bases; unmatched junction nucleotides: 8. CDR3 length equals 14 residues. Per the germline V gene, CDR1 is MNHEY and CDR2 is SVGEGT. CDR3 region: CASRLAELTYEQYF. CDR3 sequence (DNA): TGTGCCAGCAGACTAGCGGAACTGACTTACGAGCAGTACTTC.

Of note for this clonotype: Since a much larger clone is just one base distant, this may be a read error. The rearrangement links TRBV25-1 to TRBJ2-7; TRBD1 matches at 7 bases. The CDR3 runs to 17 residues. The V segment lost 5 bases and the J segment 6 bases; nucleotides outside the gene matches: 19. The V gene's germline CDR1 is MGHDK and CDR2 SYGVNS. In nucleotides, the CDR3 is TGTGCCAGCAGTCCCCCGACCGGGACAGAGTGGGAAAGCGAGCAGTACTTC. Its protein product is CASSPPTGTEWESEQYF.

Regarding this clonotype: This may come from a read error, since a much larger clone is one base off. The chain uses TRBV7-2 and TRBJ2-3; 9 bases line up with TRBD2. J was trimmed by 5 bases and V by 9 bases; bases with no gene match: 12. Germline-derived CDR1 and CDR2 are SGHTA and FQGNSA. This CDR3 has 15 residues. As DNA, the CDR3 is TGTGCCAGGAGTAGGCTAGCGGGGCCGCAAGATACGCAGTATTTT. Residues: CARSRLAGPQDTQYF.

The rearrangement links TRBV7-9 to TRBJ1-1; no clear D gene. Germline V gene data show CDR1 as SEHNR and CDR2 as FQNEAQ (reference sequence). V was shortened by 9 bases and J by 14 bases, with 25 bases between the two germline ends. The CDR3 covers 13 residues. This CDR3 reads CASGRSPGTETFF. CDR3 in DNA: TGTGCCAGTGGGAGGTCCCCGGGCACTGAAACCTTCTTT.

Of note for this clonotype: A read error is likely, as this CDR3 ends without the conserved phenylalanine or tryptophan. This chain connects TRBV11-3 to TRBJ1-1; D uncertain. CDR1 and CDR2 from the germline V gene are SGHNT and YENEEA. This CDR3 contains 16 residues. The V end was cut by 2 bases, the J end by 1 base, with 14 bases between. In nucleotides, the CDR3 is TGTGCCAGCAGCTTATTCAGCATCATGAAGAACACTGAAGCTTTCTTA. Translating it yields CASSLFSIMKNTEAFL.

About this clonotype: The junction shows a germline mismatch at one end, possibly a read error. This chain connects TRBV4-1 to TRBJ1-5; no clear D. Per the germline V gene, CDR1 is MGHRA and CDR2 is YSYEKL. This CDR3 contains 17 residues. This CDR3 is CASSQSSSIYSTQPQDF. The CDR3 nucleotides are TGCGCCAGCAGCCAGAGTAGCAGCATTTATAGCACTCAGCCCCAGGATTTT.

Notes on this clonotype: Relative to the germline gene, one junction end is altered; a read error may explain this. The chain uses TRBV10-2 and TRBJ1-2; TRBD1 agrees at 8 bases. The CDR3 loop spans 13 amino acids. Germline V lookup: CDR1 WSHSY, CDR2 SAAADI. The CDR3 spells CASSMTGDYGHTF. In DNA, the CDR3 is TGCGCCAGCAGTATGACAGGGGACTATGGCCACACCTTC.

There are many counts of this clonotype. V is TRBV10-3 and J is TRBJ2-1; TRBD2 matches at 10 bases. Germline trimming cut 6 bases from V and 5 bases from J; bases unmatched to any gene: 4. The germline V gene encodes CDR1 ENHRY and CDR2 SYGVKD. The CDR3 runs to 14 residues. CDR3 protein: CAIRRAGGDNEQFF. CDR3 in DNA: TGTGCCATCAGGAGAGCGGGAGGGGACAATGAGCAGTTCTTC.

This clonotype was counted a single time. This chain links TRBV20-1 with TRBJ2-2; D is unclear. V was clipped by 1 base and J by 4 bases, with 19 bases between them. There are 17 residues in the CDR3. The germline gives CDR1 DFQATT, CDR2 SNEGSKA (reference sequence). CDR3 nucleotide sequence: TGCAGTGCTAGAGGTGGGAATGCAGGAATGGGCACCGGGGAGCTGTTTTTT. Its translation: CSARGGNAGMGTGELFF.

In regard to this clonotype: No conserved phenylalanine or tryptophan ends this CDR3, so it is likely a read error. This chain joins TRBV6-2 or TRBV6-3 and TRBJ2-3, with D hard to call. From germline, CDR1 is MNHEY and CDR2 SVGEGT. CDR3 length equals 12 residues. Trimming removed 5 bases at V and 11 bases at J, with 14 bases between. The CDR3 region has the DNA TGTGCCAGCAGTAACACCTACTATAGGCAGTATCTT. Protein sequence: CASSNTYYRQYL.

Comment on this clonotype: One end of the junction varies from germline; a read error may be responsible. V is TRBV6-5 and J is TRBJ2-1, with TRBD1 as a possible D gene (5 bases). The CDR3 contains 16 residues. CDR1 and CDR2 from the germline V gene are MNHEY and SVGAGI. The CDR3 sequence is CASSYVGWRRGNEQFF. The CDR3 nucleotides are TGTGCTAGCAGTTACGTAGGCTGGAGAAGGGGCAATGAGCAGTTCTTC.

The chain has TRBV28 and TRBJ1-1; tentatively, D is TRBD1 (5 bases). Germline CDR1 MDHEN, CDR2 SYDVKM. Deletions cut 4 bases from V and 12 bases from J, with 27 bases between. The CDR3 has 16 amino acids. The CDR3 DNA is TGTGCCAGCAGTTCTCCGTGGGGCCTCGAGAACACCGAACCTTTCTTT. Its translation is CASSSPWGLENTEPFF.

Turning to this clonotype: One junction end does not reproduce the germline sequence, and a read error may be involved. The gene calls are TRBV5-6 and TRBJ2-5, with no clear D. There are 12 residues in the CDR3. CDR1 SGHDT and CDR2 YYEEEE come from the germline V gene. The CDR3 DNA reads TGTACCAGCATCTACATAGAAGAGACCCAGTACTTC. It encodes CTSIYIEETQYF.

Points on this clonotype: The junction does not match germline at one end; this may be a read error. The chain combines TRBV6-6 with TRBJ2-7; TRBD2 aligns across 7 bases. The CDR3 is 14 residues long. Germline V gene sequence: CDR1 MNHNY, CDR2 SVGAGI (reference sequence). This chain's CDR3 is CASSLTSVSYEQYF. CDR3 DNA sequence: TGTGCCAGTAGTTTAACTAGCGTCTCCTACGAGCAGTACTTC.